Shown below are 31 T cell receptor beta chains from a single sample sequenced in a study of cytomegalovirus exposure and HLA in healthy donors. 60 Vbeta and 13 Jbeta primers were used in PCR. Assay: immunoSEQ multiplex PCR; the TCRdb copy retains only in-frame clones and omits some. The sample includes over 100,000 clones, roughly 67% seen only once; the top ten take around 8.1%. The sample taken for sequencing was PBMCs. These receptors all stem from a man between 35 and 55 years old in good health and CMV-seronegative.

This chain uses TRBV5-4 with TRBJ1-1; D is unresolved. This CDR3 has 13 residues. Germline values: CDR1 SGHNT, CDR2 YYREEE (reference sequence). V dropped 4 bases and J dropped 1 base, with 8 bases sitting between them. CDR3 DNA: TGTGCCAGCAGCGCGGTCTCGAACACTGAAGCTTTCTTT. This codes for CASSAVSNTEAFF. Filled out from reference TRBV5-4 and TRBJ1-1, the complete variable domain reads ETGVTQSPTHLIKTRGQQVTLRCSSQSGHNTVSWYQQALGQGPQFIFQYYREEENGRGNFPPRFSGLQFPNYSSELNVNALELDDSALYLCASSAVSNTEAFFGQGTRLTVV.

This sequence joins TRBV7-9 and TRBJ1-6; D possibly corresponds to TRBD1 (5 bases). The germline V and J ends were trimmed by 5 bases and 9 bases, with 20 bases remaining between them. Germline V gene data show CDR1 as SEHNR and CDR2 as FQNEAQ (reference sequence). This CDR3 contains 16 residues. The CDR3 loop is CASSPLAGLTFSPLHF. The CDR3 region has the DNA TGTGCCAGCAGCCCGCTGGCGGGACTGACTTTTTCACCCCTCCACTTT.

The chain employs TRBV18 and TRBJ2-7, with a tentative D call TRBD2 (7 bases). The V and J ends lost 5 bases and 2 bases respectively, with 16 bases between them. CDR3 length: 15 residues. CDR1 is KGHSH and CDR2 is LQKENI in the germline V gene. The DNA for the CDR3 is TGTGCCAGCTCAAGACCGGGGGGCTTAGCCTACGAGCAGTACTTC. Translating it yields CASSRPGGLAYEQYF.

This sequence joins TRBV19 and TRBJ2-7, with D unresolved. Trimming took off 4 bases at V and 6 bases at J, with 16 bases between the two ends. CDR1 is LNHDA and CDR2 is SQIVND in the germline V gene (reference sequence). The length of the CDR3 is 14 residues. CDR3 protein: CASSNQAAMSEQYF. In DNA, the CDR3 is TGTGCCAGTAGTAACCAGGCCGCTATGTCCGAGCAGTACTTC.

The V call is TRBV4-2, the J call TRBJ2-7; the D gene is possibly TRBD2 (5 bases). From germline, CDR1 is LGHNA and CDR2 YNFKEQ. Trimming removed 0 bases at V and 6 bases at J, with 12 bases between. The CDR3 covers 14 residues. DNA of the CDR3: TGTGCCAGCAGCCAAGACGTCGAGCGGAGCGAGCAGTACTTC. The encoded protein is CASSQDVERSEQYF.

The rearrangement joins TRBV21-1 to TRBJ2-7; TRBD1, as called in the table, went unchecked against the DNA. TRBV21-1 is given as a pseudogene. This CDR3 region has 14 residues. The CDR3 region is CASSNGQGSYEQYF. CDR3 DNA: TGTGCCAGCAGCAATGGACAGGGATCCTACGAGCAGTACTTC.

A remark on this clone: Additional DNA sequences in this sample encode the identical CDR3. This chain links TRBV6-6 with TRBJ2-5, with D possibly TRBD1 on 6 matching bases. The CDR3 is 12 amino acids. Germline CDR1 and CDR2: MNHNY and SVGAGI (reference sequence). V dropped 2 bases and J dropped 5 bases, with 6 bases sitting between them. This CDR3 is CASSYRGETQYF. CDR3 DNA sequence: TGTGCCAGCAGTTACAGGGGGGAGACCCAGTACTTC.

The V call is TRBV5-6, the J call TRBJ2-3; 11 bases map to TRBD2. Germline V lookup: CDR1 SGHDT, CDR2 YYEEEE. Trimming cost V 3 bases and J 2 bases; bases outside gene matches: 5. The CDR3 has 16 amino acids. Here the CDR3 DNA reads TGTGCCAGCAGCTACCTGACTAGCGGGGCCACAGATACGCAGTATTTT. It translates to CASSYLTSGATDTQYF.

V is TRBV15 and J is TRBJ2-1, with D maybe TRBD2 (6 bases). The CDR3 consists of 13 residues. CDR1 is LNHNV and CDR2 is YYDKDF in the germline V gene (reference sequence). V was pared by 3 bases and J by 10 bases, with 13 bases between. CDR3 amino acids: CATSRRLEGEQFF. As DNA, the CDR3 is TGTGCCACCAGCAGGCGACTAGAGGGCGAGCAGTTCTTC. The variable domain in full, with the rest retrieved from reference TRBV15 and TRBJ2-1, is DAMVIQNPRYQVTQFGKPVTLSCSQTLNHNVMYWYQQKSSQAPKLLFHYYDKDFNNEADTPDNFQSRRPNTSFCFLDIRSPGLGDTAMYLCATSRRLEGEQFFGPGTRLTVL.

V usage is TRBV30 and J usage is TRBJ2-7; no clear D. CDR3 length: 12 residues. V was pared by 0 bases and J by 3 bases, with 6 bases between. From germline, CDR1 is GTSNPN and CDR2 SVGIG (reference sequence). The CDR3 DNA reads TGTGCCTGGAGTGTAAACAGCTACGAGCAGTACTTC. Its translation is CAWSVNSYEQYF.

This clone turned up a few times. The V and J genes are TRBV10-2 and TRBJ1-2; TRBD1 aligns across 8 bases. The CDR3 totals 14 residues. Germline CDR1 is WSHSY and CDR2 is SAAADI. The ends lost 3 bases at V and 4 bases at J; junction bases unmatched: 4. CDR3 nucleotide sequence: TGCGCCAGCAGTGAAGGCAGGGGGCTCTATGGCTACACCTTC. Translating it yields CASSEGRGLYGYTF.

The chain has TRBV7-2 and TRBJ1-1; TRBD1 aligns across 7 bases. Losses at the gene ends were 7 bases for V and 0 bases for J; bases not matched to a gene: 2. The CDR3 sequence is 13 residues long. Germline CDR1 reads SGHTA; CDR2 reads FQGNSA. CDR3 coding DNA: TGTGCCAGCAACCAGGGGGTGAACACTGAAGCTTTCTTT. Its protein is CASNQGVNTEAFF.

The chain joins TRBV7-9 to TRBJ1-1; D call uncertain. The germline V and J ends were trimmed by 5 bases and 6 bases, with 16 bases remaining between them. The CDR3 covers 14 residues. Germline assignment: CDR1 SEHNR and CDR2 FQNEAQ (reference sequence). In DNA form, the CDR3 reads TGTGCCAGCAGCCCCCTAACAAACGGAGCTGAAGCTTTCTTT. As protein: CASSPLTNGAEAFF.

Here the CDR3 reads CASRSLAKGRQETQYF. DNA of the CDR3: TGTGCCAGCAGGTCACTAGCGAAGGGGCGGCAAGAGACCCAGTACTTC. The chain is built from TRBV28 and TRBJ2-5; 7 bases fit TRBD2. Germline CDR1 and CDR2: MDHEN and SYDVKM. The CDR3 consists of 16 residues. Losses at the gene ends were 6 bases for V and 2 bases for J; bases not matched to a gene: 12.

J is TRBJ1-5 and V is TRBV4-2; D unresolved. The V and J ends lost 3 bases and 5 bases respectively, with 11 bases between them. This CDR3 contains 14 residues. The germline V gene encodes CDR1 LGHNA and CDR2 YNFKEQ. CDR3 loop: CASSHDQEYQPQHF. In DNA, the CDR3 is TGTGCCAGCAGCCATGACCAGGAATATCAGCCCCAGCATTTT.

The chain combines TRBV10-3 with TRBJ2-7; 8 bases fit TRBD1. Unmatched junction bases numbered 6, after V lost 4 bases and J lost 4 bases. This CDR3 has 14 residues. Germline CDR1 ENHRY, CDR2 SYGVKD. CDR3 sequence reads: CAISVGTGQYEQYF. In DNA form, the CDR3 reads TGTGCCATCAGTGTCGGGACAGGCCAATACGAGCAGTACTTC.

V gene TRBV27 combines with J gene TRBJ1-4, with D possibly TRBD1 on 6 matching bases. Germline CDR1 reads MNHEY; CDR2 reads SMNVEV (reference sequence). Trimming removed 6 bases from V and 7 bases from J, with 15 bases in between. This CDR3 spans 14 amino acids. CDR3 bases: TGTGCCAGCAGACTACAGGGTAGAGGTGAAAAACTGTTTTTT. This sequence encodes CASRLQGRGEKLFF.

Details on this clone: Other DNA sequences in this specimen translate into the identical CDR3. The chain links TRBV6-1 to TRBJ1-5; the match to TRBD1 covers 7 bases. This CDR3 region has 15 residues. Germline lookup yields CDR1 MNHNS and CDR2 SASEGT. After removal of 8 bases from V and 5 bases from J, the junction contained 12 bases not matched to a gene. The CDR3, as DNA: TGTGCCAGCCTTGAGTGGGCAGGGACAGATCAGCCCCAGCATTTT. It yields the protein CASLEWAGTDQPQHF.

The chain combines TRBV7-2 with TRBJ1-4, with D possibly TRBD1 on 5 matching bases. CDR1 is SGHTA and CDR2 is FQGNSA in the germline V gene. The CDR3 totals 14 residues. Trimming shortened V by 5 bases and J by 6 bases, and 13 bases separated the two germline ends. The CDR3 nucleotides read TGTGCCAGCAGCCTGGGGGGAACAGATGAAAAACTGTTTTTT. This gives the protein CASSLGGTDEKLFF.

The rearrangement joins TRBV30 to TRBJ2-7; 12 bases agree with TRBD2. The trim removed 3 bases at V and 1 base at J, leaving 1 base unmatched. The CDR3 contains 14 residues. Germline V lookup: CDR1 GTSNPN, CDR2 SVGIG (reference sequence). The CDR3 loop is CAWSGLAGSYEQYF. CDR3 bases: TGTGCCTGGAGCGGACTAGCGGGGTCCTACGAGCAGTACTTC.

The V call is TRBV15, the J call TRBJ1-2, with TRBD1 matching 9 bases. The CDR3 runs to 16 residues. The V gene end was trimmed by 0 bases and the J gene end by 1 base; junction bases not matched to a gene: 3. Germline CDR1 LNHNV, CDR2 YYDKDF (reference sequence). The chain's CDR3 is CATSRELDRGNYGYTF. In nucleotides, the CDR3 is TGTGCCACCAGCAGAGAGTTGGACAGGGGTAACTATGGCTACACCTTC.

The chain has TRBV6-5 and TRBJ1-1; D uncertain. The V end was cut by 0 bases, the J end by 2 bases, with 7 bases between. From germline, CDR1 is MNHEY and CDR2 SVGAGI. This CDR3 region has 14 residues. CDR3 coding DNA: TGTGCCAGCAGTTACTCGAGGCTTAACACTGAAGCTTTCTTT. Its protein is CASSYSRLNTEAFF.

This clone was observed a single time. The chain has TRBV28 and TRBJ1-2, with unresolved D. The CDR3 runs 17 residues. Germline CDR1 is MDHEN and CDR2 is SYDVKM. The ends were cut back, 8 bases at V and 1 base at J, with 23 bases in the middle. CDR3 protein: CASLPPEGDLYNYGYTF. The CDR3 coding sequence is TGTGCCAGCCTCCCCCCTGAGGGTGATTTGTATAACTATGGCTACACCTTC.

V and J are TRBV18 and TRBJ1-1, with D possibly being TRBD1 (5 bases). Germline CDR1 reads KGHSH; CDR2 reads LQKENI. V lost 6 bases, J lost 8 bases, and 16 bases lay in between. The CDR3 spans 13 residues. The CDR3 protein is CASSHGGENEAFF. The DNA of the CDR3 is TGTGCCAGCTCCCACGGGGGGGAAAACGAAGCTTTCTTT. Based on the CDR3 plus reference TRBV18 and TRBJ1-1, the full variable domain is NAGVMQNPRHLVRRRGQEARLRCSPMKGHSHVYWYRQLPEEGLKFMVYLQKENIIDESGMPKERFSAEFPKEGPSILRIQQVVRGDSAAYFCASSHGGENEAFFGQGTRLTVV.

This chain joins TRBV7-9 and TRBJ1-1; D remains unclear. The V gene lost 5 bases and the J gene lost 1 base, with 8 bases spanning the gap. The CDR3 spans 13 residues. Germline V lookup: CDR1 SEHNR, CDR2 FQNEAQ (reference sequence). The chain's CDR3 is CASSPDKNTEAFF. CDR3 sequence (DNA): TGTGCCAGCAGCCCCGACAAGAACACTGAAGCTTTCTTT. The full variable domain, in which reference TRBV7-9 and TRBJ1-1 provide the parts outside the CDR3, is DTGVSQNPRHKITKRGQNVTFRCDPISEHNRLYWYRQTLGQGPEFLTYFQNEAQLEKSRLLSDRFSAERPKGSFSTLEIQRTEQGDSAMYLCASSPDKNTEAFFGQGTRLTVV.

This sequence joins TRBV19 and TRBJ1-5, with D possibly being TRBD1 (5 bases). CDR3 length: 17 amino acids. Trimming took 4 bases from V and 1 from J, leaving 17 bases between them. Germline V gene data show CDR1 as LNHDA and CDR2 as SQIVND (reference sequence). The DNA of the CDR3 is TGTGCCAGTAGTACACCCAGGGCAGGGCCGAGCAATCAGCCCCAGCATTTT. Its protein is CASSTPRAGPSNQPQHF.

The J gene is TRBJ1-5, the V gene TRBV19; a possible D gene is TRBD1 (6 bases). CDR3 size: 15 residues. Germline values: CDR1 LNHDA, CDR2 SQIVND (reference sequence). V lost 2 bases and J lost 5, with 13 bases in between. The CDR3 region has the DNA TGTGCCAGTAGTATACTCGTCAGGGGTGATCAGCCCCAGCATTTT. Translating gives CASSILVRGDQPQHF.

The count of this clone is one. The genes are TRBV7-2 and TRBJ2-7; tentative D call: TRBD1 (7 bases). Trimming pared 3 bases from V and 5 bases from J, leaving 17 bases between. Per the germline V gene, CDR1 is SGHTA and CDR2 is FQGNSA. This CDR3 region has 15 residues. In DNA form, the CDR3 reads TGTGCCAGCAGCTTCGCCTCAGGGGGGAGCGACGAGCAGTACTTC. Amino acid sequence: CASSFASGGSDEQYF.

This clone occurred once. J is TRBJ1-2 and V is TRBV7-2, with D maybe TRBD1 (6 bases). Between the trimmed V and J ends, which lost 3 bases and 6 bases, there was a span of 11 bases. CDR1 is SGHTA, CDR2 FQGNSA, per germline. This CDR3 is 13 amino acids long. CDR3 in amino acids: CASSFATGDGYTF. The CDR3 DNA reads TGTGCCAGCAGCTTCGCGACAGGAGATGGCTACACCTTC.

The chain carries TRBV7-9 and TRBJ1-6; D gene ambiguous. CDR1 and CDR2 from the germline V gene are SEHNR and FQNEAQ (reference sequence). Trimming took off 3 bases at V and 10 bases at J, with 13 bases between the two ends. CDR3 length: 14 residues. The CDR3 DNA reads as TGTGCCAGCAGCTTCTCGACCCCCGGGTCACCCCTCCACTTT. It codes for CASSFSTPGSPLHF.

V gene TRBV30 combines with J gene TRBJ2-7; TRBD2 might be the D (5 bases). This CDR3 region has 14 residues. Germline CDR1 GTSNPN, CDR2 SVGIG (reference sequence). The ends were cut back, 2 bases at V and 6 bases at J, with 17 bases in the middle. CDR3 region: CAWSISTRVVEQYF. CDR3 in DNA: TGTGCCTGGAGTATATCCACGAGGGTCGTCGAGCAGTACTTC.